Listed here are 16 T cell receptor beta chains from one sample, sequenced in a study of blood T cell repertoires in COVID-19. Libraries were prepared by immunoSEQ multiplex PCR; TCRdb keeps only in-frame clonotypes and omits some of them. The table has about 240,000 clones, 75% to 85% seen once; the top ten hold around an eighth. Sequencing was carried out using peripheral blood. The receptors here all came from a woman aged 55-70 years with active or convalescent COVID-19.

This chain links TRBV19 with TRBJ2-2, with TRBD1 as a possible D gene (7 bases). CDR3 length equals 16 residues. V lost 8 bases and J 4 bases, leaving 20 bases between the germline ends. Germline-derived CDR1 and CDR2 are LNHDA and SQIVND (reference sequence). The CDR3 spells CASQTQGGQGTGELFF. The CDR3, as DNA: TGTGCCAGTCAAACTCAGGGGGGACAAGGCACCGGGGAGCTGTTTTTT.

This chain links TRBV1 with TRBJ1-5; TRBD1, as called in the table, went unchecked against the DNA. TRBV1 is designated a pseudogene. This CDR3 region has 16 residues. The CDR3 DNA sequence: TGCACCAGCAGCCGGGCCGGGACAGGGCGTAATCAGCCCCAGCATTTT. Translated, it gives CTSSRAGTGRNQPQHF.

DNA for the CDR3: TGTGCCAGCAGGACCCAGGGGCTCCTTAACTATGGCTACACCTTC. The encoded protein is CASRTQGLLNYGYTF. V and J are TRBV2 and TRBJ1-2; D perhaps matches TRBD1 (6 bases). This CDR3 is built from 15 residues. The ends were cut back, 6 bases at V and 1 base at J, with 15 bases in the middle. The germline gives CDR1 SNHLY, CDR2 FYNNEI.

This chain links TRBV2 with TRBJ1-2; D uncertain. This CDR3 contains 11 residues. The germline CDR1 and CDR2 sequences are SNHLY and FYNNEI. Trimming left V 3 bases short and J 5 bases short, with 4 bases between. CDR3 loop: CASSDGYGYTF. The CDR3 DNA follows: TGTGCCAGCAGTGACGGGTATGGCTACACCTTC.

The genes are TRBV19 and TRBJ2-1, with 8 bases matching TRBD2. V trimming: 6 bases; J trimming: 4 bases; junction bases outside the gene matches: 5. The CDR3 runs to 14 residues. Germline values: CDR1 LNHDA, CDR2 SQIVND (reference sequence). CDR3 loop: CASRSGGRYNEQFF. As DNA, the CDR3 is TGTGCCAGTAGGAGCGGGGGCCGTTACAATGAGCAGTTCTTC.

The chain links TRBV5-4 to TRBJ2-7; 9 bases are shared with TRBD2. Germline CDR1 SGHNT, CDR2 YYREEE (reference sequence). V dropped 0 bases and J dropped 4; count of bases not matched to a gene: 11. The CDR3 covers 17 residues. The CDR3 DNA reads as TGTGCCAGCAGCTTGGCCCTCTTAGCGGGGGAGGGGTACGAGCAGTACTTC. Encoded protein: CASSLALLAGEGYEQYF.

The chain carries TRBV3-1 (or the pseudogene TRBV3-2) and TRBJ2-1; D possibly corresponds to TRBD2 (7 bases). CDR1 and CDR2 (germline): LGHDT, YNNKEL (reference sequence). Trimming took off 1 base at V and 1 base at J, with 17 bases between the two ends. The CDR3 is 18 residues long. CDR3 sequence reads: CASSQVRGGGPSYNEQFF. DNA of the CDR3: TGTGCCAGCAGCCAAGTAAGAGGGGGGGGCCCTTCCTACAATGAGCAGTTCTTC.

The chain combines TRBV27 with TRBJ1-2; possible D gene TRBD1, 6 bases. The CDR3 has 16 amino acids. V shed 4 bases and J shed 4 bases, with 19 bases lying between them. Germline V gives CDR1 MNHEY, CDR2 SMNVEV (reference sequence). In DNA form, the CDR3 reads TGTGCCAGCAGTTCGACCAGGGGACCGTGGGGCTATGGCTACACCTTC. Amino acid sequence: CASSSTRGPWGYGYTF.

The chain has TRBV13 and TRBJ2-3; maybe TRBD1 (5 bases). Trimming stripped 1 base from V and 4 bases from J, with 6 bases between. This CDR3 region has 13 residues. Germline V gene data show CDR1 as PRHDT and CDR2 as FYEKMQ (reference sequence). CDR3 loop: CASSLAGSDTQYF. The CDR3 nucleotides read TGTGCCAGCAGCTTAGCAGGGTCAGATACGCAGTATTTT.

The rearrangement joins TRBV23-1 to TRBJ1-1; D is uncertain. TRBV23-1 is given ORF status, its function remaining uncertain. This CDR3 is built from 14 residues. Trimming shortened V by 7 bases and J by 1 base, and 13 bases separated the two germline ends. CDR3 nucleotides: TGCGCCAGCACCATACAGCGGGAGAACACTGAAGCTTTCTTT. Translating it yields CASTIQRENTEAFF.

The chain is built from TRBV19 and TRBJ1-4; D is unresolved. Trimming took off 3 bases at V and 0 bases at J, with 23 bases between the two ends. CDR3 size: 20 residues. Looked up from germline, CDR1 is LNHDA and CDR2 is SQIVND (reference sequence). In nucleotides, the CDR3 is TGTGCCAGTAGTATCCGAGGGATGCTAACCCGCGGATCAACTAATGAAAAACTGTTTTTT. It is translated as CASSIRGMLTRGSTNEKLFF.

The chain is built from TRBV19 and TRBJ1-3, with D unresolved. The CDR3 has 15 amino acids. The ends were cut back, 6 bases at V and 0 bases at J, with 12 bases in the middle. Germline assignment: CDR1 LNHDA and CDR2 SQIVND (reference sequence). The DNA for the CDR3 is TGTGCCAGTAGCCTACAGTTTGCCTCTGGAAACACCATATATTTT. Its protein is CASSLQFASGNTIYF.

The chain recombines TRBV3-1 (or the pseudogene TRBV3-2) with TRBJ1-2, with D unresolved. CDR3 length equals 17 residues. CDR1 and CDR2 (germline): LGHDT, YNNKEL (reference sequence). V was cut by 0 bases and J by 5 bases, with 19 bases left in between. The CDR3 region has the DNA TGTGCCAGCAGCCAAGAGAGCGCTGTGGCGGCGATGTATGGCTACACCTTC. Its translation: CASSQESAVAAMYGYTF.

The rearrangement uses TRBV7-9 and TRBJ1-4, with 11 bases that match TRBD1. The germline CDR1 and CDR2 sequences are SEHNR and FQNEAQ (reference sequence). V lost 2 bases, J lost 2 bases, and 4 bases stayed unmatched. The CDR3 is 17 residues long. CDR3 loop: CASSLWTGGRTNEKLFF. The CDR3 DNA is TGTGCCAGCAGCTTATGGACAGGGGGCAGGACTAATGAAAAACTGTTTTTT.

This clone occurred once. The J gene is TRBJ2-1, the V gene TRBV2, with TRBD2 matching 8 bases. CDR1 is SNHLY, CDR2 FYNNEI, per germline. The CDR3 totals 15 residues. V lost 5 bases, J lost 4 bases, and 7 bases stayed unmatched. This CDR3 is CASSPTGLGYNEQFF. The CDR3 nucleotides read TGTGCCAGCAGTCCCACGGGACTAGGATACAATGAGCAGTTCTTC. Based on the CDR3 plus reference TRBV2 and TRBJ2-1, the full variable domain is EPEVTQTPSHQVTQMGQEVILRCVPISNHLYFYWYRQILGQKVEFLVSFYNNEISEKSEIFDDQFSVERPDGSNFTLKIRSTKLEDSAMYFCASSPTGLGYNEQFFGPGTRLTVL.

The chain carries TRBV3-1 (or the pseudogene TRBV3-2) and TRBJ1-6; D is perhaps TRBD1 (6 bases). Trimming took 3 bases from V and 9 from J, leaving 15 bases between them. CDR3 size: 15 residues. Per the germline V gene, CDR1 is LGHDT and CDR2 is YNNKEL (reference sequence). CDR3 region: CASSQVQQGGSPLHF. CDR3 in DNA: TGTGCCAGCAGCCAGGTTCAACAGGGTGGTTCACCCCTCCACTTT.